This T cell receptor (beta chain) emerged from a study of cytomegalovirus exposure and HLA in healthy donors. Overall study context: An analysis done earlier identified around 100 million unique TCR beta sequences from about 179 million T cells. Overall study results and limits: Later analysis identified several of the most significant clusters that appeared linked to common viral pathogens. Diagnosis of cytomegalovirus status made by the classifier reportedly showed high specificity and sensitivity.

Vbeta (60) and Jbeta (13) primers were used in the PCR. The method was immunoSEQ multiplex PCR; TCRdb's version includes in-frame clones alone and lacks a portion of them. The sample holds about 130,000 clones, 55% to 75% seen once. Unrecorded immune exposures were likely, despite nominal health at sampling. CDR1 and CDR2 (germline): LGHNA, YSLEER. The CDR3 covers 13 residues. The germline V and J ends were trimmed by 0 bases and 12 bases, with 12 bases remaining between them. Of note for this clone: Its antigen is currently unknown.

This receptor was taken from a man younger than 40 in good health and CMV-seropositive. The sequenced sample was PBMCs. The chain recombines TRBV4-3 with TRBJ2-1; possible D gene TRBD2, 5 bases. CDR3 loop: CASSQEAGVRQFF. The CDR3 DNA is TGCGCCAGCAGCCAAGAGGCCGGGGTTAGGCAGTTCTTC.